The 9 T cell receptor beta chains below were found in one sample sequenced in a study of OX40 agonist ivuxolimab in advanced cancers. Libraries were constructed by the immunoSEQ multiplex PCR assay. The table comes from immuneACCESS by way of TCRdb, which keeps in-frame sequences with V and J called. Part of the clones is missing from these tables; in studies checked, under half for an unresolved V gene and the rest for unknown reasons. The sample has approximately 60,000 clones on record, under 85% of them singletons. Roughly 6.3% of the sample comes from the top ten. The specimen comprised CD4+ or CD8+ T cells sorted from blood, sampled in a trial of the OX40 agonist ivuxolimab. The receptors were gathered from an adult with an advanced solid tumor such as melanoma, head and neck, liver or kidney cancer.

V gene TRBV27 combines with J gene TRBJ2-7; D is perhaps TRBD1 or TRBD2 (5 bases each). V was shortened by 7 bases and J by 1 base, with 14 bases between the two germline ends. Germline V gene data show CDR1 as MNHEY and CDR2 as SMNVEV (reference sequence). This CDR3 contains 14 residues. CDR3 DNA sequence: TGTGCCAGCAAGGGGTTCGGGGAATCCTACGAGCAGTACTTC. It codes for CASKGFGESYEQYF.

This clone was detected only a few times. The chain joins TRBV5-4 to TRBJ2-3; TRBD1 aligns across 9 bases. The CDR3 extends over 14 amino acids. The trim removed 6 bases at V and 4 bases at J, leaving 6 bases unmatched. Germline V lookup: CDR1 SGHNT, CDR2 YYREEE (reference sequence). The DNA for the CDR3 is TGTGCCAGCACCAGGGACAGGGCTTCAGATACGCAGTATTTT. This encodes CASTRDRASDTQYF.

The chain recombines TRBV6-5 with TRBJ1-1; D is ambiguous. This CDR3 contains 13 residues. Germline V gives CDR1 MNHEY, CDR2 SVGAGI. Trimming cost V 0 bases and J 4 bases, with 6 bases left between them. The CDR3 nucleotides are TGTGCCAGCAGTTACTCGGGCAGCACTGAAGCTTTCTTT. It translates to CASSYSGSTEAFF.

The rearrangement links TRBV7-3 to TRBJ2-1, with D unresolved. Germline V gene lookup returns CDR1 SGHTA and CDR2 FQGTGA. V gave up 2 bases and J gave up 6 bases, with 8 bases separating them. There are 13 residues in the CDR3. In nucleotides, the CDR3 is TGTGCCAGCAGCTTATCCGGGCGCAATGAGCAGTTCTTC. Its protein is CASSLSGRNEQFF.

The chain employs TRBV6-6 and TRBJ1-5; TRBD1 is a possible D gene (5 bases). Germline V gene data show CDR1 as MNHNY and CDR2 as SVGAGI (reference sequence). This CDR3 is built from 13 residues. Trimming stripped 4 bases from V and 1 base from J, with 5 bases between. The CDR3 DNA sequence: TGTGCCAGCAGTTGGGACAGCAATCAGCCCCAGCATTTT. Amino acids: CASSWDSNQPQHF.

The chain combines TRBV7-2 with TRBJ2-1; 8 nucleotides align to TRBD2. V lost 6 bases to trimming and J lost 0 bases; unmatched junction nucleotides: 4. This CDR3 contains 15 residues. Germline assignment: CDR1 SGHTA and CDR2 FQGNSA. CDR3 region: CASRSRGGSYNEQFF. DNA for the CDR3: TGTGCCAGCAGGTCTCGGGGGGGCTCCTACAATGAGCAGTTCTTC.

The chain is built from TRBV27 and TRBJ1-5; TRBD1 agrees at 9 bases. This CDR3 has 14 amino acids. CDR1 MNHEY and CDR2 SMNVEV come from the germline V gene (reference sequence). V lost 7 bases to trimming and J lost 3 bases; unmatched junction nucleotides: 4. The CDR3 DNA is TGTGCCAGCAAGACAGGGGGTGTCAATCAGCCCCAGCATTTT. It is translated as CASKTGGVNQPQHF.

As to this clone: At one end, the junction sequence differs from germline, possibly due to a read error. The same CDR3 arises from other DNA sequences in this sample as well. The chain has TRBV2 and TRBJ1-1; weak D call: TRBD1 (5 bases). The CDR3 spans 13 residues. Per germline, CDR1 SNHLY and CDR2 FYNNEI. The CDR3 DNA sequence: TGTGCTAGCAGTTCCGGGACGGCCCTTGATGTTATCTTT. Protein product: CASSSGTALDVIF. The full variable domain, its missing parts supplied by reference TRBV2 and TRBJ1-1, is EPEVTQTPSHQVTQMGQEVILRCVPISNHLYFYWYRQILGQKVEFLVSFYNNEISEKSEIFDDQFSVERPDGSNFTLKIRSTKLEDSAMYFCASSSGTALDVIFGQGTRLTVV.

This clone was seen a single time. The rearrangement links TRBV5-1 to TRBJ2-2, with D uncertain. V lost 0 bases, J lost 0 bases, and 6 bases lay in between. The CDR3 is made up of 15 amino acids. Germline lookup yields CDR1 SGHRS and CDR2 YFSETQ. The CDR3 region is CASSLATANTGELFF. The CDR3 region has the DNA TGCGCCAGCAGCTTGGCTACAGCGAACACCGGGGAGCTGTTTTTT.